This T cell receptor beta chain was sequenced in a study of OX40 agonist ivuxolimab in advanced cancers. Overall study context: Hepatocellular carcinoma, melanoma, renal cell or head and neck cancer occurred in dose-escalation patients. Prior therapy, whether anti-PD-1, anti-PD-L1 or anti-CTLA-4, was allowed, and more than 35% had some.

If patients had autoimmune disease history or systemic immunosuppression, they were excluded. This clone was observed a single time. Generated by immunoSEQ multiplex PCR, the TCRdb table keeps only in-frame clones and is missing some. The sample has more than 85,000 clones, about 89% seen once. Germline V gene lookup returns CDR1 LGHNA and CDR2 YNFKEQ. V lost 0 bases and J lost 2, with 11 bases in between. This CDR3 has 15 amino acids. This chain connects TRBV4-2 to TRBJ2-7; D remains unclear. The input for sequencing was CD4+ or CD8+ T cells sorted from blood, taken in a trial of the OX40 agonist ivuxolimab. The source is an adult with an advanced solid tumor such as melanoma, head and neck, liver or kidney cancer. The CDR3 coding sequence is TGTGCCAGCAGCCAAGAACGGGTTTCCACCTACGAGCAGTACTTC. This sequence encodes CASSQERVSTYEQYF.